The clone carrying this T cell receptor (beta chain) was picked up a small number of times. Its antigen is not identified. Other DNA sequences in the same sample also yield this CDR3. Germline V lookup: CDR1 SEHNR, CDR2 FQNEAQ (reference sequence). V was shortened by 5 bases and J by 0 bases, with 3 bases between the two germline ends. The CDR3 is 12 residues long. The sample comes from a study of PD-L1 blockade in urothelial cancer. The overall study: Patients with male sex and bladder-origin urothelial cancer accounted for about 85% of the roughly 29 enrolled. Investigators checked blood 3 weeks (second dose) and 6 weeks after treatment start.

Study-level results: Pretreatment TCR clonality in blood under the median foretold superior survival.

TCRdb keeps only in-frame clones here, not all; method: immunoSEQ multiplex PCR. The data contain around 42,000 clones, 70% to 85% of them seen just once; the ten biggest clones take up 2.5% to 3%. This material consisted of PBMCs, taken around atezolizumab (anti-PD-L1) treatment. The rearrangement uses TRBV7-9 and TRBJ2-3, with D unclear. This clonotype was sampled from a man aged 65 to 79 with urothelial cancer. The CDR3 region is CASSRSTDTQYF. CDR3 nucleotide sequence: TGTGCCAGCAGCCGGAGCACAGATACGCAGTATTTT.